This TCR beta chain was captured by sequencing in a study of blood T cell repertoires in COVID-19. Study-level information: The cDNA or gDNA used as material had been derived from T cells, B-cell-depleted T cells, or PBMCs.

Trimming cost V 7 bases and J 7 bases, with 17 bases left between them. The CDR3 sequence is 13 residues long. Germline CDR1 is MDHEN and CDR2 is SYDVKM. Libraries were prepared by immunoSEQ multiplex PCR; TCRdb keeps only in-frame clonotypes and omits some of them. The data show about 170,000 clones, 84% seen once. The source of this sequence is a woman of 80 years or more with COVID-19, enrolled during active disease. The rearrangement links TRBV28 to TRBJ2-7, with a possible D match to TRBD2 (6 bases). Sequencing used peripheral blood. In nucleotides, the CDR3 is TGTGCCAGCACCCAGGGACTCCCAGGAGAGCAGTACTTC. Translating gives CASTQGLPGEQYF.